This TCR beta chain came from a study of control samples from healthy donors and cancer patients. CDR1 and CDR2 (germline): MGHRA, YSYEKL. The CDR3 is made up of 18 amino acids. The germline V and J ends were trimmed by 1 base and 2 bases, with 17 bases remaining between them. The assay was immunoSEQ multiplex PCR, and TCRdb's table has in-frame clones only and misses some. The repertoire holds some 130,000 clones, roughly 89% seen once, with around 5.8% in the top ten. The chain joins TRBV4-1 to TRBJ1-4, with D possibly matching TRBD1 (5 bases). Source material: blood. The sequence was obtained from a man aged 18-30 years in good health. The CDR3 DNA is TGCGCCAGCAGCCAAGCCCTCGGGGGTCCGAGGACTAATGAAAAACTGTTTTTT. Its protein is CASSQALGGPRTNEKLFF.